These 5 T cell receptor beta chains were all obtained from the same sample, sequenced in a study of blood T cell repertoires in COVID-19. Sequencing used immunoSEQ multiplex PCR; TCRdb keeps in-frame clones, though not all of them. This sample carries 370,000 or so clones, more than 65% of them seen once, and the ten largest clones take about 1%. Sample: peripheral blood. These TCRs come from a human donor with acute or convalescent COVID-19. The donor label of this sample is uncertain.

This clone was observed at least ten times. Within the sample, other DNA sequences also encode this same CDR3. The rearrangement links TRBV20-1 to TRBJ1-1; the D is unclear. The germline V gene has CDR1 DFQATT and CDR2 SNEGSKA (reference sequence). V was pared by 1 base and J by 5 bases, with 5 bases between. This CDR3 comprises 11 residues. As DNA, the CDR3 is TGCAGTGCTAGAGGTCCTACTGAAGCTTTCTTT. It specifies CSARGPTEAFF.

This clone was seen just once. The same CDR3 also results from other DNA sequences found in this sample. The rearrangement links TRBV19 to TRBJ1-5; D not certain. The germline V gene encodes CDR1 LNHDA and CDR2 SQIVND (reference sequence). V gave up 3 bases and J gave up 0 bases, with 6 bases separating them. The CDR3 length is 14 residues. DNA of the CDR3: TGTGCCAGTAGTATCCGGGATAGCAATCAGCCCCAGCATTTT. Its translation is CASSIRDSNQPQHF.

The chain links TRBV18 to TRBJ1-1; D is perhaps TRBD1 (6 bases). This CDR3 contains 14 residues. Germline V gene data show CDR1 as KGHSH and CDR2 as LQKENI. The V end lost 3 bases, the J end lost 2 bases, and 10 bases lay between the germline ends. The CDR3 loop reads CASSPGQFNTEAFF. In nucleotides, the CDR3 is TGTGCCAGCTCACCCGGACAGTTTAACACTGAAGCTTTCTTT.

This sequence joins TRBV5-1 and TRBJ2-7; TRBD2 aligns across 12 bases. This CDR3 region has 16 residues. CDR1 and CDR2 from the germline V gene are SGHRS and YFSETQ. V shed 0 bases and J 5 bases; nucleotides not matched to a gene: 6. This CDR3 is CASSLGTSGTLNEQYF. The DNA of the CDR3 is TGCGCCAGCAGCTTGGGGACTAGCGGGACTCTCAACGAGCAGTACTTC.

CDR3 amino acids: CATSDSRGGRSSYNEQFF. As DNA, the CDR3 is TGTGCCACCAGTGATTCTCGCGGGGGCAGAAGCTCCTACAATGAGCAGTTCTTC. The chain has TRBV24-1 and TRBJ2-1, with D perhaps TRBD2 (7 bases). Germline V gene data show CDR1 as KGHDR and CDR2 as SFDVKD. V lost 2 bases to trimming and J lost 0 bases, with 16 bases between them. This CDR3 region has 18 residues.